This T cell receptor beta chain was observed in a study of molecular identifiers for immune sequencing clone quantification. This clonotype has at least ten counts. CDR3 length equals 15 residues. The germline V gene has CDR1 PRHDT and CDR2 FYEKMQ (reference sequence). V was cut by 5 bases and J by 5 bases, with 18 bases left in between. TCRdb reprocessed the PCR reads with MiXCR, giving one entry per CDR3 protein. The sample records 62,000 or so distinct CDR3 sequences, 15% to 20% being singletons. V gene TRBV13 combines with J gene TRBJ2-5, with unresolved D. The receptor comes from a human donor in good health. Some libraries in this study had Jurkat cell RNA spiked in. Sequencing was performed on naive CD8+ T cells from blood, with Jurkat cell RNA spiked in. Subset reported: FACS-sorted CD8+CD4-CCR7+CD45RA+ naive T cells. CDR3 bases: TGTGCCAGCAGCCCCAGGTTGGGTAGCCGGGAGACCCAGTACTTC. Its protein product is CASSPRLGSRETQYF.